These 13 T cell receptor beta chains were sequenced from one sample in a study of blood T cell repertoires in COVID-19 (dated by TCRdb to the early 2020s). The library was made by the immunoSEQ multiplex PCR assay. TCRdb re-hosts the immuneACCESS table, in-frame sequences only. Its copies lack some clones; in the studies checked, an unresolved V gene accounts for under half of them, and the cause for the rest is not known. The sample contains 80,000 to 100,000 clones, around 72% of them found a single time. Roughly 3.9% of the sample is taken by the ten largest. Specimen: peripheral blood. The receptor source for this set is a man between 65 and 85 years old with COVID-19, enrolled during active disease.

The chain couples TRBV30 to TRBJ2-7; 11 bases map to TRBD2. Per germline, CDR1 GTSNPN and CDR2 SVGIG (reference sequence). Trimming removed 3 bases from V and 1 base from J; junction bases left unmatched: 5. This CDR3 has 15 amino acids. The CDR3 region is CAWRPLAGESYEQYF. CDR3 sequence (DNA): TGTGCCTGGAGACCACTAGCGGGAGAATCCTACGAGCAGTACTTC.

The chain is built from TRBV5-1 and TRBJ1-2, with 7 nucleotides matching TRBD1. CDR1 SGHRS and CDR2 YFSETQ come from the germline V gene. The ends lost 2 bases at V and 3 bases at J; junction bases unmatched: 7. The CDR3 has 15 amino acids. CDR3 loop: CASSFGTDQDYGYTF. The CDR3 DNA reads TGCGCCAGCAGCTTTGGGACAGACCAGGACTATGGCTACACCTTC.

The gene calls are TRBV5-4 and TRBJ1-1; 7 bases agree with TRBD1. Trimming at V came to 4 bases and at J to 0 bases, leaving 6 bases not matched to a gene. Germline CDR1 and CDR2: SGHNT and YYREEE (reference sequence). The CDR3 totals 15 residues. CDR3 sequence (DNA): TGTGCCAGCAGCCGGGGACAGCACATGAACACTGAAGCTTTCTTT. It yields the protein CASSRGQHMNTEAFF.

The chain joins TRBV7-8 to TRBJ1-2, with D tentatively TRBD1 (6 bases). Per the germline V gene, CDR1 is SGHVS and CDR2 is FQNEAQ. The V end was cut by 3 bases, the J end by 4 bases, with 12 bases between. The CDR3 has 14 amino acids. This chain's CDR3 is CASSLNRVGYGYTF. CDR3 DNA: TGTGCCAGCAGCTTGAACAGGGTGGGCTATGGCTACACCTTC.

On this clone: The germline gene is not matched at one end of the junction; a read error may be the cause. V usage is TRBV10-3 and J usage is TRBJ2-2; perhaps TRBD2 as D (7 bases). The CDR3 totals 13 residues. Germline V gene sequence: CDR1 ENHRY, CDR2 SYGVKD. Here the CDR3 reads CANNGGPSGELFF. The DNA of the CDR3 is TGCGCCAACAACGGGGGGCCATCGGGGGAGCTGTTTTTT.

This rearrangement joins TRBV18 to TRBJ2-2; 9 bases agree with TRBD1. Losses at the gene ends were 2 bases for V and 6 bases for J; bases not matched to a gene: 7. Germline CDR1 KGHSH, CDR2 LQKENI. The CDR3 covers 16 residues. The CDR3 spells CASSPVGTGFSGELFF. The CDR3 DNA sequence: TGTGCCAGCTCACCAGTCGGGACAGGGTTTTCCGGGGAGCTGTTTTTT.

V and J are TRBV2 and TRBJ2-3; 8 nucleotides match TRBD2. The CDR3 covers 16 residues. V gave up 7 bases and J gave up 2 bases; unmatched junction bases: 11. The V gene's germline CDR1 is SNHLY and CDR2 FYNNEI. This CDR3 reads CASTPVSGALTDTQYF. The DNA for the CDR3 is TGTGCCAGCACCCCGGTTAGCGGGGCCCTCACAGATACGCAGTATTTT.

This clone occurred a few times. The rearrangement joins TRBV20-1 to TRBJ1-2; D is possibly TRBD1 (6 bases). CDR3 size: 11 residues. V was shortened by 7 bases and J by 2 bases, with 8 bases between the two germline ends. From germline, CDR1 is DFQATT and CDR2 SNEGSKA (reference sequence). CDR3 protein: CSEGQNYGYTF. The CDR3 DNA reads as TGCAGTGAAGGACAGAACTATGGCTACACCTTC.

This chain connects TRBV9 to TRBJ1-6, with D perhaps matching TRBD1 (5 bases). CDR1 is SGDLS and CDR2 is YYNGEE in the germline V gene. V lost 0 bases to trimming and J lost 10 bases, with 8 bases between them. This CDR3 is built from 13 residues. The CDR3 is CASSVGQYSPLHF. CDR3 DNA: TGTGCCAGCAGCGTAGGACAGTACTCACCCCTCCACTTT.

The chain carries TRBV9 and TRBJ1-1; the D is unclear. The CDR3 loop spans 15 amino acids. V was shortened by 3 bases and J by 0 bases, with 12 bases between the two germline ends. Germline V gene sequence: CDR1 SGDLS, CDR2 YYNGEE. The CDR3 nucleotides read TGTGCCAGCAGCGCCGACCGGGATTTGAACACTGAAGCTTTCTTT. Its protein is CASSADRDLNTEAFF.

The chain is built from TRBV3-1 (or the pseudogene TRBV3-2) and TRBJ2-4; 8 nucleotides align to TRBD1. This CDR3 is 14 amino acids long. In germline, CDR1 is LGHDT, CDR2 YNNKEL (reference sequence). With V trimmed by 6 bases and J by 7 bases, 8 bases remained unmatched. The CDR3 reads CASSRQGTSNIQYF. The CDR3, as DNA: TGTGCCAGCAGTCGACAGGGGACATCGAACATTCAGTACTTC.

This chain joins TRBV30 and TRBJ2-2, with 9 bases lining up with TRBD1. V gave up 4 bases and J gave up 1 base; unmatched junction bases: 1. The CDR3 has 14 amino acids. Germline loops: CDR1 GTSNPN, CDR2 SVGIG (reference sequence). CDR3 region: CAWNRGQNTGELFF. The CDR3 nucleotides are TGTGCCTGGAACAGGGGGCAGAACACCGGGGAGCTGTTTTTT.

The rearrangement uses TRBV7-2 and TRBJ2-7; TRBD1 aligns across 7 bases. This CDR3 spans 16 amino acids. Germline V gene sequence: CDR1 SGHTA, CDR2 FQGNSA. V was pared by 4 bases and J by 3 bases, with 12 bases of the junction left unmatched. The CDR3 sequence: CASSSIGTALDYEQYF. Here the CDR3 DNA reads TGTGCCAGCAGCTCCATCGGGACAGCTCTCGACTACGAGCAGTACTTC.